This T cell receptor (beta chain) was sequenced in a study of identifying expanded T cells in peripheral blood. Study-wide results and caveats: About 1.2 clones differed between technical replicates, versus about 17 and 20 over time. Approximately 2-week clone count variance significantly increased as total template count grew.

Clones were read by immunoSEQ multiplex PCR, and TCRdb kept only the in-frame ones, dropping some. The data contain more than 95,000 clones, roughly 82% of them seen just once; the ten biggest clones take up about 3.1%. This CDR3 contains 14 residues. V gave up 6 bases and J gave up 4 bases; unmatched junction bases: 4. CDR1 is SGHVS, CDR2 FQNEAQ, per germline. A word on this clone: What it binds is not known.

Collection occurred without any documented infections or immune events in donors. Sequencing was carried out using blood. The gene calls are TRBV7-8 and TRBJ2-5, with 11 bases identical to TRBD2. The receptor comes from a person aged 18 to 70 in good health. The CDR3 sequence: CASSPTSGAETQYF. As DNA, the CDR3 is TGTGCCAGCAGTCCGACTAGCGGGGCAGAGACCCAGTACTTC.